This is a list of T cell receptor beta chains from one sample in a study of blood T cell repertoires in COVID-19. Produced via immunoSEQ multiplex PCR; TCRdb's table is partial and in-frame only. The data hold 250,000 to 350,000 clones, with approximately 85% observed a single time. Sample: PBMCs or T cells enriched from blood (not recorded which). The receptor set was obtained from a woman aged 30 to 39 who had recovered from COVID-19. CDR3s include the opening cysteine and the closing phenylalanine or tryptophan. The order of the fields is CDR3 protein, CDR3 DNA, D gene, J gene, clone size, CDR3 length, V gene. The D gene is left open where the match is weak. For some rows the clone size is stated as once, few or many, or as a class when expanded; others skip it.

CDR3 protein: CASRLRLAGGCQETQYF; CDR3 DNA: TGTGCAAGTCGCTTACGACTAGCGGGAGGATGCCAAGAGACCCAGTACTTC; D gene: NA; J gene: TRBJ2-5; clone size: NA; CDR3 length: 17; V gene: TRBV12-2
CDR3 protein: CASSTTRSAYNEQFF; CDR3 DNA: TGTGCCAGTAGTACCACCCGATCTGCGTACAATGAGCAGTTCTTC; D gene: NA; J gene: TRBJ2-1; clone size: NA; CDR3 length: 15; V gene: TRBV19
CDR3 protein: CASSLQGPYGYTF; CDR3 DNA: TGTGCCAGCAGCCTTCAGGGGCCATATGGCTACACCTTC; D gene: NA; J gene: TRBJ1-2; clone size: NA; CDR3 length: 13; V gene: TRBV3-1/TRBV3-2
CDR3 protein: CASSVGDNLYPGNTDTQYF; CDR3 DNA: TGTGCCAGCAGCGTAGGGGACAACCTATACCCGGGAAACACAGATACGCAGTATTTT; D gene: NA; J gene: TRBJ2-3; clone size: NA; CDR3 length: 19; V gene: TRBV9
CDR3 protein: CASSPRGQGFHYEQYF; CDR3 DNA: TGTGCCAGCTCCCCAAGGGGACAGGGTTTCCACTACGAGCAGTACTTC; D gene: TRBD1; J gene: TRBJ2-7; clone size: NA; CDR3 length: 16; V gene: TRBV18
CDR3 protein: CASSLRLAGLNEQFF; CDR3 DNA: TGTGCCAGCAGCTTGCGACTAGCGGGGTTGAATGAGCAGTTCTTC; D gene: TRBD2; J gene: TRBJ2-1; clone size: NA; CDR3 length: 15; V gene: TRBV9
CDR3 protein: CASSPPGQGSLDEQYF; CDR3 DNA: TGTGCCAGCAGCCCCCCGGGACAGGGGAGTCTCGACGAGCAGTACTTC; D gene: TRBD1; J gene: TRBJ2-7; clone size: NA; CDR3 length: 16; V gene: TRBV7-9
CDR3 protein: CASSPTSWETQYF; CDR3 DNA: TGTGCCAGCAGCCCGACTAGCTGGGAGACCCAGTACTTC; D gene: TRBD2; J gene: TRBJ2-5; clone size: NA; CDR3 length: 13; V gene: TRBV9
CDR3 protein: CASSYVTGHQPQHF; CDR3 DNA: TGTGCCAGCAGTTACGTGACAGGGCATCAGCCCCAGCATTTT; D gene: TRBD1; J gene: TRBJ1-5; clone size: NA; CDR3 length: 14; V gene: TRBV6-2/TRBV6-3
CDR3 protein: CASGWGGNQPQHF; CDR3 DNA: TGTGCCAGCGGATGGGGAGGCAATCAGCCCCAGCATTTT; D gene: NA; J gene: TRBJ1-5; clone size: NA; CDR3 length: 13; V gene: TRBV27
CDR3 protein: CAISYNREPSSYTF; CDR3 DNA: TGTGCCATCAGTTATAACAGAGAGCCGTCAAGCTACACCTTC; D gene: NA; J gene: TRBJ1-2; clone size: NA; CDR3 length: 14; V gene: TRBV10-3
CDR3 protein: CASSLRRGGRGVYGYTF; CDR3 DNA: TGTGCCAGCAGTTTAAGGAGGGGTGGGCGAGGGGTTTATGGCTACACCTTC; D gene: NA; J gene: TRBJ1-2; clone size: NA; CDR3 length: 17; V gene: TRBV28
CDR3 protein: CASRTGQGHNQPQHF; CDR3 DNA: TGTGCCAGCAGAACGGGACAGGGCCACAATCAGCCCCAGCATTTT; D gene: TRBD1; J gene: TRBJ1-5; clone size: NA; CDR3 length: 15; V gene: TRBV6-5
CDR3 protein: CASSTEGAASGEQYF; CDR3 DNA: TGTGCCAGCAGCACCGAGGGCGCGGCCTCAGGCGAGCAGTACTTC; D gene: NA; J gene: TRBJ2-7; clone size: NA; CDR3 length: 15; V gene: TRBV7-9
CDR3 protein: CTSSQDPVGGTPYEQYF; CDR3 DNA: TGCACCAGCAGCCAAGATCCTGTGGGAGGTACACCATACGAGCAGTACTTC; D gene: NA; J gene: TRBJ2-7; clone size: NA; CDR3 length: 17; V gene: TRBV1
CDR3 protein: CATAGVDGYTF; CDR3 DNA: TGTGCCACCGCAGGGGTGGATGGCTACACCTTC; D gene: NA; J gene: TRBJ1-2; clone size: NA; CDR3 length: 11; V gene: TRBV2
CDR3 protein: CASSAGTDDTEAFF; CDR3 DNA: TGTGCCAGCAGTGCCGGGACAGACGACACTGAAGCTTTCTTT; D gene: TRBD1; J gene: TRBJ1-1; clone size: NA; CDR3 length: 14; V gene: TRBV6-4
CDR3 protein: CASSPPGRTGEQFF; CDR3 DNA: TGTGCCAGCTCACCACCGGGCCGAACCGGTGAGCAGTTCTTC; D gene: NA; J gene: TRBJ2-1; clone size: NA; CDR3 length: 14; V gene: TRBV18
CDR3 protein: CASSTGLAGGLLNEQFF; CDR3 DNA: TGTGCCAGTAGTACTGGACTAGCGGGGGGCCTATTGAATGAGCAGTTCTTC; D gene: TRBD2; J gene: TRBJ2-1; clone size: NA; CDR3 length: 17; V gene: TRBV19
CDR3 protein: CASSPPGRYNEQFF; CDR3 DNA: TGTGCCAGCAGCCCACCTGGGAGATACAATGAGCAGTTCTTC; D gene: NA; J gene: TRBJ2-1; clone size: NA; CDR3 length: 14; V gene: TRBV7-8
CDR3 protein: CAISESNIGTASSYNEQFF; CDR3 DNA: TGTGCCATCAGTGAGTCGAACATAGGGACAGCTTCCTCCTACAATGAGCAGTTCTTC; D gene: TRBD1; J gene: TRBJ2-1; clone size: NA; CDR3 length: 19; V gene: TRBV10-3
CDR3 protein: CASSLWETALYGYTF; CDR3 DNA: TGTGCCAGCAGTTTATGGGAGACAGCCCTCTATGGCTACACCTTC; D gene: NA; J gene: TRBJ1-2; clone size: once; CDR3 length: 15; V gene: TRBV28
CDR3 protein: CASSPGLAYGELFF; CDR3 DNA: TGTGCCAGCTCACCAGGACTAGCCTACGGGGAGCTGTTTTTT; D gene: TRBD2; J gene: TRBJ2-2; clone size: NA; CDR3 length: 14; V gene: TRBV18
CDR3 protein: CASSFGGGGSYEQYF; CDR3 DNA: TGTGCCAGCAGCTTTGGCGGGGGAGGATCCTACGAGCAGTACTTC; D gene: TRBD2; J gene: TRBJ2-7; clone size: NA; CDR3 length: 15; V gene: TRBV7-6
CDR3 protein: CASSEDSPTYEQYF; CDR3 DNA: TGTGCCAGCAGTGAGGACAGTCCAACCTACGAGCAGTACTTC; D gene: NA; J gene: TRBJ2-7; clone size: NA; CDR3 length: 14; V gene: TRBV2
CDR3 protein: CASTPDSLRGYTF; CDR3 DNA: TGTGCCAGCACCCCGGACAGTCTTCGTGGCTACACCTTC; D gene: NA; J gene: TRBJ1-2; clone size: NA; CDR3 length: 13; V gene: TRBV2
CDR3 protein: CAISPGAGNYNEQFF; CDR3 DNA: TGTGCCATCAGCCCTGGAGCGGGGAACTACAATGAGCAGTTCTTC; D gene: TRBD2; J gene: TRBJ2-1; clone size: NA; CDR3 length: 15; V gene: TRBV10-3
CDR3 protein: CASSIDPGLAGGTDTQYF; CDR3 DNA: TGCGCCAGCAGCATTGATCCGGGACTAGCGGGGGGCACAGATACGCAGTATTTT; D gene: TRBD2; J gene: TRBJ2-3; clone size: once; CDR3 length: 18; V gene: TRBV5-1
CDR3 protein: CASSSPPLATGELFF; CDR3 DNA: TGTGCCAGCAGCTCCCCGCCACTAGCGACCGGGGAGCTGTTTTTT; D gene: TRBD2; J gene: TRBJ2-2; clone size: NA; CDR3 length: 15; V gene: TRBV7-3
CDR3 protein: CASSGTKNTEAFF; CDR3 DNA: TGTGCCAGCAGCGGGACAAAGAACACTGAAGCTTTCTTT; D gene: NA; J gene: TRBJ1-1; clone size: NA; CDR3 length: 13; V gene: TRBV6-5
CDR3 protein: CASRTTGVGNTEAFF; CDR3 DNA: TGTGCCAGCAGAACCACAGGGGTAGGAAACACTGAAGCTTTCTTT; D gene: TRBD1; J gene: TRBJ1-1; clone size: NA; CDR3 length: 15; V gene: TRBV28
CDR3 protein: CASSTTGGSTNYGYTF; CDR3 DNA: TGTGCCAGCAGCACGACGGGGGGGAGCACTAACTATGGCTACACCTTC; D gene: NA; J gene: TRBJ1-2; clone size: NA; CDR3 length: 16; V gene: TRBV9
CDR3 protein: CAIRNTRKDNEQFF; CDR3 DNA: TGTGCCATCAGAAATACTAGGAAAGACAATGAGCAGTTCTTC; D gene: NA; J gene: TRBJ2-1; clone size: NA; CDR3 length: 14; V gene: TRBV10-3
CDR3 protein: CASSRLGQMNQPQHF; CDR3 DNA: TGTGCCAGTAGTAGATTGGGACAGATGAATCAGCCCCAGCATTTT; D gene: TRBD1; J gene: TRBJ1-5; clone size: NA; CDR3 length: 15; V gene: TRBV19
CDR3 protein: CAGKVVPRVEAFF; CDR3 DNA: TGTGCCGGAAAGGTAGTGCCCCGGGTGGAAGCTTTCTTT; D gene: NA; J gene: TRBJ1-1; clone size: NA; CDR3 length: 13; V gene: TRBV30
CDR3 protein: CASRPGQGAIYSNQPQHF; CDR3 DNA: TGTGCCAGCAGGCCGGGACAGGGGGCGATCTATAGCAATCAGCCCCAGCATTTT; D gene: TRBD1; J gene: TRBJ1-5; clone size: NA; CDR3 length: 18; V gene: TRBV7-2